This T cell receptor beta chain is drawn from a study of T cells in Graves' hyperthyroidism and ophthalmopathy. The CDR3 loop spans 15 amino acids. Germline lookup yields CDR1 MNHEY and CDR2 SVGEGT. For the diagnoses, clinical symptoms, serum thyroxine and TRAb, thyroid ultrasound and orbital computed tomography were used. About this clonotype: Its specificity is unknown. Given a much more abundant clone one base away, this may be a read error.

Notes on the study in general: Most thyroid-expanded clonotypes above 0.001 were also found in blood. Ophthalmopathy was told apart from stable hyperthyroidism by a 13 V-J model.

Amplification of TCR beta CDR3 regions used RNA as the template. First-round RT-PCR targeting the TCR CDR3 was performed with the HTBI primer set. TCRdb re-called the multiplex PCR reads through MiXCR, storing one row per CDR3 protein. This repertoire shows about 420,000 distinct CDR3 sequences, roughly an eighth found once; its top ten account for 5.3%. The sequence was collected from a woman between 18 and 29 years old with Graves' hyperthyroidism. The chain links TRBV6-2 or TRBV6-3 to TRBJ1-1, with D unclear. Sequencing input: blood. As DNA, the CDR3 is TGTGCCAGCATAAGGTCCATTGGGATGAACACTGAAGCTTCCTTT. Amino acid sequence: CASIRSIGMNTEASF.